The clone carrying this T cell receptor (beta chain) was counted a single time. Its target is unknown. The sample comes from a study of shared clonotypes between healthy human individuals. Study-wide points: Naive subsets typically showed greater estimated richness than memory subsets.

The study drew its donors from healthy HIV-negative adults without recent acute infections or vaccinations. Data came from immunoSEQ multiplex PCR; TCRdb stores just in-frame clones and leaves some out. The sample carries about 1.1 million clones, 70% to 80% recorded once. The TCR comes from a man between 18 and 35 years old in good health. Some clones in this sample may be carry-over from other donors' samples. The sequenced sample was memory CD4+ T cells from PBMCs. Subset here: CD45RA-negative fraction.

The chain's CDR3 is CASSPIPGVRKEKLFF. In DNA form, the CDR3 reads TGCGCCAGCAGCCCAATCCCAGGCGTCCGAAAGGAAAAACTGTTTTTT. The genes are TRBV4-1 and TRBJ1-4; D gene ambiguous. V was clipped by 4 bases and J by 8 bases, with 20 bases between them. CDR3 length: 16 amino acids. Germline V gene data show CDR1 as MGHRA and CDR2 as YSYEKL.